Listed here are 9 T cell receptor beta chains from one sample, sequenced in a study of regulatory T cells in long-lasting Graves disease. Building of the TCR beta libraries involved iRepertoire HTBI primers and Arm-PCR of CDR3 regions. TCRdb ran MiXCR on the multiplex PCR reads and lists one entry per CDR3 protein. Found here are approximately 690,000 distinct CDR3 sequences, about 32% of them singletons; the top ten hold 40% to 50%. The time point denotes: persistent/refractory GD, antithyroid drugs over 5 years with positive TRAb. The TCR library was made from RNA extracted from PBMCs. The material sequenced was peripheral blood mononuclear cells (PBMCs), taken when the disease was refractory, from a patient treated with antithyroid drugs. The source is a female donor with Graves disease.

As for this clonotype: A much larger clone differs by one base, so this may be a read error. The CDR3 DNA sequence: TGTGCCAGCAGGAGGGGGCCCTGGGAAGAGGCCCAGTACTTC. This gives the protein CASRRGPWEEAQYF. The chain uses TRBV2 and TRBJ2-5; 7 bases align to TRBD1. The CDR3 runs 14 residues. Germline assignment: CDR1 SNHLY and CDR2 FYNNEI.

V is TRBV7-2 and J is TRBJ1-5; D is unresolved. The CDR3 covers 17 residues. The germline V gene encodes CDR1 SGHTA and CDR2 FQGNSA. The ends were cut back, 0 bases at V and 4 bases at J, with 16 bases in the middle. Here the CDR3 reads CASSLAPFRDGNQPQHF. DNA for the CDR3: TGTGCCAGCAGCTTAGCCCCATTTAGAGACGGAAATCAGCCCCAGCATTTT.

V usage is TRBV10-3 and J usage is TRBJ2-5; no clear D. CDR1 and CDR2 (germline): ENHRY, SYGVKD. Trimming stripped 10 bases from V and 1 base from J, with 13 bases between. The CDR3 has 13 amino acids. CDR3 coding DNA: TGTGCCACCGCGGATCGGGCCCAAGAGACCCAGTACTTC. Translation: CATADRAQETQYF.

The chain links TRBV7-9 to TRBJ2-3; 9 positions agree with TRBD2. The CDR3 covers 17 residues. V lost 7 bases and J lost 2; bases outside the gene matches: 13. Germline V gene sequence: CDR1 SEHNR, CDR2 FQNEAQ (reference sequence). CDR3: CASTGRALAGFTDTQYF. The CDR3 DNA reads as TGTGCCAGCACGGGCAGGGCGCTAGCGGGATTCACAGATACGCAGTATTTT.

The chain recombines TRBV20-1 with TRBJ1-5; TRBD1 matches at 7 bases. Germline V CDR1 and CDR2: DFQATT, SNEGSKA (reference sequence). CDR3 length: 15 residues. The V gene end was trimmed by 6 bases and the J gene end by 4 bases; junction bases not matched to a gene: 12. CDR3 residues: CSAAPGQLLNQPQHF. CDR3 DNA sequence: TGCAGTGCCGCCCCGGGACAGTTACTTAATCAGCCCCAGCATTTT.

This clonotype was seen more than once but under ten times. The chain has TRBV19 and TRBJ1-4, with 8 positions matching TRBD1. CDR1 and CDR2 (germline): LNHDA, SQIVND (reference sequence). The junction had 9 bases not matched to a gene; V was cut back by 10 bases and J by 8 bases. The CDR3 loop spans 13 amino acids. CDR3 nucleotide sequence: TGTGCCACCACCGGGACAGGAATCGAAAAACTGTTTTTT. It specifies CATTGTGIEKLFF.

In this sample, this clonotype turned up a few times. The CDR3 loop reads CASSYTQGSYGYTF. As DNA, the CDR3 is TGTGCCAGCAGTTATACACAGGGTTCCTATGGCTACACCTTC. The chain has TRBV6-2 or TRBV6-3 and TRBJ1-2, with D possibly TRBD1 on 6 matching bases. The CDR3 totals 14 residues. Trimming shortened V by 3 bases and J by 4 bases, and 12 bases separated the two germline ends. Per the germline V gene, CDR1 is MNHEY and CDR2 is SVGEGT.

The chain combines TRBV28 with TRBJ1-1; D perhaps matches TRBD1 (6 bases). From germline, CDR1 is MDHEN and CDR2 SYDVKM. The CDR3 loop spans 15 amino acids. Trimming took 1 base from V and 1 from J, leaving 10 bases between them. The CDR3 DNA is TGTGCCAGCAGTTTATATTCGGGACAGAACACTGAAGCTTTCTTT. This sequence encodes CASSLYSGQNTEAFF.

Points on this clonotype: A read error may be the cause here, since a much bigger clone is one base away. V gene TRBV29-1 combines with J gene TRBJ1-2, with 8 bases fitting TRBD1. The CDR3 length is 14 residues. Germline values: CDR1 SQVTM, CDR2 ANQGSEA. V lost 3 bases and J lost 4; bases outside the gene matches: 7. The CDR3 loop is CSVDLNRGGYGYTF. In DNA, the CDR3 is TGCAGCGTTGACCTTAACAGGGGGGGCTATGGCTACACCTTC.